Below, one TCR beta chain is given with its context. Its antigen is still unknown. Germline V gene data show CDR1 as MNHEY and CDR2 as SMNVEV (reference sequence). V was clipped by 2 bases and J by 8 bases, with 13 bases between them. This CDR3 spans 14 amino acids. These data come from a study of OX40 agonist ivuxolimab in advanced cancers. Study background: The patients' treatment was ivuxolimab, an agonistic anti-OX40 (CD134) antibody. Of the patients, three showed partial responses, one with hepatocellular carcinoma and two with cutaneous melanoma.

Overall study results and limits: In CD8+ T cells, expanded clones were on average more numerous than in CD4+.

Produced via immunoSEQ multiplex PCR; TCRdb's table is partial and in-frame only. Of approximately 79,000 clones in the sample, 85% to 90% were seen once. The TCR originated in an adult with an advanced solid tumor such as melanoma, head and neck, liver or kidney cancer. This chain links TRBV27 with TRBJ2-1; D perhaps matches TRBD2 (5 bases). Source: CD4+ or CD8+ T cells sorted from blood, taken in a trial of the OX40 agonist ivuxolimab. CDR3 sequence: CASSLIQRVDEQFF. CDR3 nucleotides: TGTGCCAGCAGTTTAATCCAGAGGGTGGATGAGCAGTTCTTC.